This T cell receptor beta chain came from a study of T-cell reconstitution after alpha-beta-depleted transplantation in children. General study findings and limits: Recipient T cells and thymic progenitors that survived were the source of the high TCRbeta diversity seen at day 60 in some patients. T cells produced anew were the main source of T-cell counts and diversity one year after transplant. Reportedly, roughly two months post-transplant, alpha-beta T cells arose from several hundred expanded graft clones.

This clonotype was seen more than once but under ten times. Antigen specificity is unknown. The TCRbeta library incorporated unique molecular identifiers. TCRdb passed the PCR reads through MiXCR, listing each CDR3 protein once. The data hold 540,000 or so distinct CDR3 sequences, with 23% observed a single time. The CDR3 covers 14 residues. V lost 5 bases, J lost 4 bases, and 13 bases lay in between. The TCR comes from a boy under two years old who had a stem cell transplant for acute myeloid leukemia, so the T cells may come from the graft donor. Sequenced here: PBMCs, mostly from graft donor cells, sampled 360 days after TCRalphabeta/CD19-depleted stem cell transplant. The V gene is TRBV12-3 or TRBV12-4, the J gene TRBJ2-3; a possible D gene is TRBD2 (6 bases). The CDR3 protein is CASSPPWGADTQYF. The CDR3 nucleotides are TGTGCCAGCAGTCCCCCATGGGGGGCAGATACGCAGTATTTT.